This TCR beta chain was documented in a study of T cells after yellow fever vaccination. TCRdb independently ran MiXCR on the 5' RACE reads; one entry per CDR3 protein. This table holds some 200,000 distinct CDR3 sequences, approximately 3% found once. The ends were cut back, 5 bases at V and 5 bases at J, with 14 bases in the middle. The CDR3 is made up of 14 amino acids. Germline CDR1 and CDR2: MDHEN and SYDVKM. This TCR came from a man in his late teens or twenties who received the YFV17D yellow fever vaccine. V is TRBV28 and J is TRBJ2-3, with a tentative D call TRBD2 (5 bases). Source: CD4+ T cells sorted from PBMCs, taken 10 days after the yellow fever booster vaccination. CDR3 sequence reads: CASSTVRGIDTQYF. Here the CDR3 DNA reads TGTGCCAGCAGTACCGTCCGGGGTATAGATACGCAGTATTTT. The complete variable domain, with remaining parts taken from reference TRBV28 and TRBJ2-3, reads DVKVTQSSRYLVKRTGEKVFLECVQDMDHENMFWYRQDPGLGLRLIYFSYDVKMKEKGDIPEGYSVSREKKERFSLILESASTNQTSMYLCASSTVRGIDTQYFGPGTRLTVL.